A single sample gave rise to the 3 T cell receptor beta chains below, sequenced in a study of blood T cell repertoires in COVID-19. Here immunoSEQ multiplex PCR was the method, and the copy in TCRdb shows in-frame clones only, minus some. The sample gives 150,000 or so clones, about 88% of which show up once; about 19% is in the top ten. Sequences were obtained from peripheral blood. The receptors derive from a woman aged 80 or older with acute or convalescent COVID-19.

The chain recombines TRBV5-1 with TRBJ1-1; 8 nucleotides match TRBD1. With 3 bases clipped from V and 5 bases from J, the junction kept 9 bases outside the gene matches. This CDR3 spans 15 amino acids. Germline loops: CDR1 SGHRS, CDR2 YFSETQ. The CDR3 DNA reads TGCGCCAGCAGCTACTACCAGGGGGCGCGAACTGAAGCTTTCTTT. It specifies CASSYYQGARTEAFF.

The rearrangement joins TRBV28 to TRBJ1-1; 11 bases align to TRBD1. The CDR3 loop spans 17 amino acids. With 6 bases clipped from V and 1 base from J, the junction kept 10 bases outside the gene matches. CDR1 and CDR2 from the germline V gene are MDHEN and SYDVKM. DNA for the CDR3: TGTGCCAGCAGCCTTCTCCCGGGACAGGGGGGGAACACTGAAGCTTTCTTT. It translates to CASSLLPGQGGNTEAFF.

A few counts support this clone. The chain recombines TRBV27 with TRBJ1-2; weak D call: TRBD1 (5 bases). CDR1 MNHEY and CDR2 SMNVEV come from the germline V gene (reference sequence). Trimming took 7 bases from V and 4 from J, leaving 7 bases between them. The CDR3 runs 11 residues. The CDR3 DNA sequence: TGTGCCAGCAAAGGGGCCTATGGCTACACCTTC. Its protein product is CASKGAYGYTF.